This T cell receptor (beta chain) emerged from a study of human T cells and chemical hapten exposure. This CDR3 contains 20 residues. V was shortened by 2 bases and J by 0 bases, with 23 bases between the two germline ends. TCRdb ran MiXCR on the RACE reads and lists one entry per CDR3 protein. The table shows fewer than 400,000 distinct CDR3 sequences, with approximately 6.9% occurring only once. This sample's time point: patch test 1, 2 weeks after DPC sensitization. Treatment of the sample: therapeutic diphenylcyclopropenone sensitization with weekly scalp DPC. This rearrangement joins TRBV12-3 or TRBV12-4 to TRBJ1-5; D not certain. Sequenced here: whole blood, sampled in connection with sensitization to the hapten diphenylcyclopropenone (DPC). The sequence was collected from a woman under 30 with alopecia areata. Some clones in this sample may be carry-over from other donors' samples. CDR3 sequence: CASSLFHASTPYYSNQPQHF. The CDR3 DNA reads TGTGCCAGCAGTTTATTTCACGCGAGCACCCCATACTATAGCAATCAGCCCCAGCATTTT.